This is a list of T cell receptor beta chains from one sample in a study of blood T cell repertoires in COVID-19. Data came from immunoSEQ multiplex PCR; TCRdb stores just in-frame clones and leaves some out. The sample yields 70,000 to 80,000 clones, around 93% seen once. Sequenced: peripheral blood. The receptors shown here come from a woman in her sixties or seventies with active COVID-19. Both conserved end residues are part of each CDR3. The order of the fields is J gene, D gene, clone size, CDR3 length, V gene, CDR3 protein, CDR3 DNA. D genes are given only for firm matches. The size of a clone is reported for some rows only, either as once, few or many, or as a class for expanded clones.

>TRBJ2-1|TRBD2|-|18|TRBV5-4
CASSLVTSGRFAYNEQFF
TGTGCCAGCAGCTTGGTCACTAGCGGGAGATTCGCCTACAATGAGCAGTTCTTC
>TRBJ2-1|TRBD2|-|17|TRBV25-1
CASSEYEVGTSVNEQFF
TGTGCCAGCAGTGAATATGAAGTCGGGACTAGCGTTAATGAGCAGTTCTTC
>TRBJ2-1|TRBD2|-|14|TRBV2
CASNVGRSYNEQFF
TGTGCCAGCAATGTCGGGAGGTCCTACAATGAGCAGTTCTTC
>TRBJ2-7|TRBD2|-|17|TRBV10-3
CAIGVGLAGVLSHEQYF
TGTGCCATCGGAGTAGGGCTAGCGGGAGTTCTCTCTCACGAGCAGTACTTC
>TRBJ2-3|TRBD2|-|16|TRBV9
CASSVGGTSGTDTQYF
TGTGCCAGCAGCGTAGGAGGGACTAGCGGCACAGATACGCAGTATTTT
>TRBJ2-7|TRBD2|-|17|TRBV6-1
CASSDSIGSGTYYEQYF
TGTGCCAGCAGTGATTCGATCGGTAGCGGGACCTACTACGAGCAGTACTTC
>TRBJ1-2|TRBD1|-|13|TRBV12-3/TRBV12-4
CASSYRDRGGYTF
TGTGCCAGCAGTTACCGGGACAGGGGTGGCTACACCTTC
>TRBJ1-3|-|-|14|TRBV5-1
CASSVSSTGNTIYF
TGCGCCAGCAGCGTTAGTAGCACTGGAAACACCATATATTTT
>TRBJ1-5|TRBD1|-|17|TRBV18
CASSPEGAVRYNQPQHF
TGTGCCAGCTCCCCCGAGGGGGCAGTCAGATACAATCAGCCCCAGCATTTT
>TRBJ2-3|-|-|15|TRBV28
CASGIGGVGTDTQYF
TGTGCCAGCGGAATAGGAGGAGTAGGCACAGATACGCAGTATTTT
>TRBJ2-7|TRBD1|many|15|TRBV5-4
CASSRDRGTHHEQYF
TGTGCCAGCAGCCGGGACAGGGGGACCCATCACGAGCAGTACTTC
>TRBJ2-3|-|-|15|TRBV28
CASRAFRELADTQYF
TGTGCCAGCAGGGCTTTTCGGGAGTTAGCAGATACGCAGTATTTT
>TRBJ2-7|TRBD2|-|16|TRBV10-2
CASSDYRSGGPYEQYF
TGCGCCAGCAGTGATTATCGGAGCGGGGGGCCCTACGAGCAGTACTTC
>TRBJ2-1|-|-|15|TRBV18
CASSPDWGPYNEQFF
TGTGCCAGCTCACCTGACTGGGGCCCCTACAATGAGCAGTTCTTC
>TRBJ2-1|TRBD2|-|15|TRBV2
CASSVGTSGINEQFF
TGTGCCAGCAGTGTTGGGACTAGCGGGATCAATGAGCAGTTCTTC
>TRBJ2-7|TRBD2|-|18|TRBV7-2
CASSPRLGLAGGIYEQYF
TGTGCCAGCAGCCCAAGGCTGGGACTAGCGGGAGGGATCTACGAGCAGTACTTC
>TRBJ1-5|TRBD1|-|17|TRBV2
CASSEALWDSHNQPQHF
TGTGCCAGCAGTGAAGCGCTTTGGGACAGCCACAATCAGCCCCAGCATTTT
>TRBJ2-7|TRBD2|-|16|TRBV7-9
CASSPDLGREGYEQYF
TGTGCCAGCAGCCCGGACCTCGGGAGGGAGGGCTACGAGCAGTACTTC
>TRBJ1-5|-|-|13|TRBV28
CASMLGGNQPQHF
TGTGCCAGCATGCTCGGCGGAAATCAGCCCCAGCATTTT
>TRBJ1-1|TRBD1|-|13|TRBV19
CASIGQGGTEAFF
TGTGCCAGTATCGGACAGGGGGGCACTGAAGCTTTCTTT
>TRBJ2-3|TRBD2|-|18|TRBV3-1/TRBV3-2
CASSRTKLGLADSDTQYF
TGTGCCAGCAGCCGCACAAAGTTGGGACTAGCGGATTCAGATACGCAGTATTTT
>TRBJ2-3|-|-|11|TRBV20-1
CSAEGTDTQYF
TGCAGTGCGGAGGGCACAGATACGCAGTATTTT
>TRBJ2-2|-|-|15|TRBV3-1/TRBV3-2
CASSRLGQPTGELFF
TGTGCCAGCAGCCGCCTCGGACAGCCGACCGGGGAGCTGTTTTTT
>TRBJ2-7|TRBD1|once|15|TRBV28
CASKTAGTGTYEQYF
TGTGCCAGCAAAACAGCCGGGACAGGGACCTACGAGCAGTACTTC
>TRBJ1-1|TRBD1|-|18|TRBV28
CASSVPIRQGGYDTEAFF
TGTGCCAGCAGCGTCCCCATTCGACAGGGGGGTTATGACACTGAAGCTTTCTTT
>TRBJ1-6|-|-|16|TRBV4-1
CASSQRVGQSNSPLHF
TGCGCCAGCAGCCAGAGAGTCGGACAGTCGAATTCACCCCTCCACTTT
>TRBJ2-7|-|many|15|TRBV27
CASSTTGTLHYEQYF
TGTGCCAGCAGTACAACCGGGACATTACACTACGAGCAGTACTTC
>TRBJ2-7|TRBD2|-|16|TRBV5-1
CASSLAGTSGHYEQYF
TGCGCCAGCAGCTTGGCAGGGACTAGCGGCCACTACGAGCAGTACTTC
>TRBJ1-1|-|-|16|TRBV15
CATSPKGGRMNTEAFF
TGTGCCACCAGCCCCAAAGGAGGGCGGATGAACACTGAAGCTTTCTTT
>TRBJ2-1|-|-|15|TRBV27
CASSLSTGPYNEQFF
TGTGCCAGCAGTTTATCTACAGGACCCTACAATGAGCAGTTCTTC
>TRBJ1-4|-|-|12|TRBV5-6
CASSLGGGPTFF
TGTGCCAGCAGCTTGGGCGGGGGCCCGACGTTTTTT
>TRBJ2-5|TRBD2|-|15|TRBV5-4
CASSWGLAEQETQYF
TGTGCCAGCAGCTGGGGACTAGCGGAACAAGAGACCCAGTACTTC
>TRBJ2-3|-|-|15|TRBV28
CASRPTPGAADTQYF
TGTGCCAGCAGACCAACCCCAGGGGCTGCGGATACGCAGTATTTT
>TRBJ1-1|TRBD1|-|15|TRBV7-8
CASSLAGTGGTEAFF
TGTGCCAGCAGCTTAGCCGGGACAGGGGGCACTGAAGCTTTCTTT
>TRBJ2-7|-|-|14|TRBV6-1
CASSGAGLFYEQYF
TGTGCCAGCAGTGGAGCGGGCCTCTTCTACGAGCAGTACTTC
>TRBJ1-1|-|-|14|TRBV2
CASSVRVGNTEAFF
TGTGCCAGCAGTGTCAGGGTCGGGAACACTGAAGCTTTCTTT
>TRBJ2-5|-|-|11|TRBV2
CASSPGGSQYF
TGTGCCAGCAGCCCCGGTGGGAGCCAGTACTTC
>TRBJ1-4|-|-|12|TRBV7-9
CASSLVGEKLFF
TGTGCCAGCAGCTTGGTCGGTGAAAAACTGTTTTTT
>TRBJ2-1|TRBD2|once|16|TRBV5-1
CASSLGASGRAAEQFF
TGCGCCAGCAGCTTGGGGGCTAGCGGGAGGGCCGCTGAGCAGTTCTTC
>TRBJ2-4|-|once|14|TRBV9
CASSEGLAKNIQYF
TGTGCCAGCAGCGAGGGACTAGCCAAAAACATTCAGTACTTC
>TRBJ2-3|-|-|13|TRBV20-1
CSASLTGTDTQYF
TGCAGTGCTAGTCTCACAGGCACAGATACGCAGTATTTT
>TRBJ2-7|TRBD2|-|19|TRBV5-1
CASSSTDVGLAGKSYEQYF
TGCGCCAGCAGTTCTACCGACGTGGGACTAGCGGGGAAGTCCTACGAGCAGTACTTC
>TRBJ2-7|TRBD2|-|16|TRBV5-1
CASSLGAAGVNYEQYF
TGCGCCAGCAGCTTGGGAGCGGCGGGAGTGAATTACGAGCAGTACTTC
>TRBJ2-1|TRBD2|-|15|TRBV11-2
CASCSLGLAGNEQFF
TGTGCCAGCTGCTCACTAGGACTAGCCGGCAATGAGCAGTTCTTC
>TRBJ1-2|TRBD1|-|17|TRBV4-1
CARSQGGRQGDGYGYTF
TGCGCCCGCAGCCAGGGGGGGCGACAGGGGGATGGGTATGGCTACACCTTC
>TRBJ2-1|TRBD2|-|15|TRBV6-4
CASSEIGLAGVEQFF
TGTGCCAGCAGTGAGATCGGACTAGCGGGAGTCGAGCAGTTCTTC
>TRBJ2-1|-|-|18|TRBV18
CASSPLINGRDRNSEQFF
TGTGCCAGCTCACCACTCATTAACGGGCGGGATCGGAATAGTGAGCAGTTCTTC
>TRBJ1-6|-|once|12|TRBV15
CATSRDITPLHF
TGTGCCACCAGCAGAGATATTACACCCCTCCACTTT
>TRBJ1-5|TRBD1|-|15|TRBV28
CASQIGTGAYQPQHF
TGTGCCAGCCAGATCGGGACAGGGGCTTATCAGCCCCAGCATTTT
>TRBJ1-5|-|-|15|TRBV4-2
CASSQDGGSDQPQHF
TGTGCCAGCAGCCAAGACGGGGGGTCCGATCAGCCCCAGCATTTT
>TRBJ2-2|-|-|15|TRBV9
CASSVRGAPGGELFF
TGTGCCAGCAGCGTTCGGGGGGCCCCAGGCGGGGAGCTGTTTTTT
>TRBJ1-1|-|once|15|TRBV7-2
CASSSNRAAYTEAFF
TGTGCCAGCAGTTCAAACAGGGCCGCCTACACTGAAGCTTTCTTT
>TRBJ2-5|TRBD2|-|16|TRBV5-1
CASSLVLGGAQETQYF
TGCGCCAGCAGCTTGGTATTGGGAGGGGCCCAAGAGACCCAGTACTTC
>TRBJ2-3|TRBD1|-|16|TRBV7-2
CASSSGQGSPSGTQYF
TGTGCCAGCAGCTCCGGACAGGGCTCCCCTTCGGGGACGCAGTATTTT
>TRBJ2-5|TRBD1|once|13|TRBV5-1
CASSPDRQETQYF
TGCGCCAGCAGCCCGGACAGGCAAGAGACCCAGTACTTC